Many counts were recorded for the clone carrying this T cell receptor beta chain. The data are from a study of neurological immune-mediated disorders. Documented time point: longitudinal time-point 1 (baseline). TCRdb re-called the 5' RACE reads through MiXCR, storing one row per CDR3 protein. The sample has some 49,000 distinct CDR3 sequences; 9% to 10% are singletons. The V and J ends lost 0 bases and 4 bases respectively, with 13 bases between them. This CDR3 has 15 amino acids. Germline CDR1 reads SGHRS; CDR2 reads YFSETQ. This receptor was identified in a woman aged 40 to 50 in good health. The sequenced sample was PBMCs. This chain links TRBV5-1 with TRBJ1-1; D is ambiguous. CDR3 sequence reads: CASSLGVGVVTEAFF. DNA for the CDR3: TGCGCCAGCAGCTTGGGAGTTGGGGTCGTCACTGAAGCTTTCTTT.